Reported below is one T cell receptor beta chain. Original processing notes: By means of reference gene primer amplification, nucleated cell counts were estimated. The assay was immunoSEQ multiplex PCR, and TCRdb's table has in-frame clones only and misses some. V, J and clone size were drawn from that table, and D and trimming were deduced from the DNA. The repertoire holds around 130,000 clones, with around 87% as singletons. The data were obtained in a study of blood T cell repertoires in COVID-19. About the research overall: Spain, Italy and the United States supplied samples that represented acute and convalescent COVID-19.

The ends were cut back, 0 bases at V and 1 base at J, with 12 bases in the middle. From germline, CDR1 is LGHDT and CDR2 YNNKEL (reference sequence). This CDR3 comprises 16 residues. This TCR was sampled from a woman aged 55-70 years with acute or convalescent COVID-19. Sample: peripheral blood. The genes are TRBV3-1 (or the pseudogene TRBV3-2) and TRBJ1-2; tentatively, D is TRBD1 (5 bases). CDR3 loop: CASSQDYRQYNYGYTF. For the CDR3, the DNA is TGTGCCAGCAGCCAAGATTATCGACAGTATAACTATGGCTACACCTTC.